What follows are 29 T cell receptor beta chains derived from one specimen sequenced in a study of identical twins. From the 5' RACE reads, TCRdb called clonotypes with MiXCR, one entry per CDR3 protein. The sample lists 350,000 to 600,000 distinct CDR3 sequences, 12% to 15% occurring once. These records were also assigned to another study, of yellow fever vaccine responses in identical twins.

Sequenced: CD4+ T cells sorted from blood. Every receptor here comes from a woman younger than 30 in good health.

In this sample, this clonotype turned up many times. Here the CDR3 reads CASSQDDRGREKLFF. CDR3 coding DNA: TGCGCCAGCAGCCAGGACGACAGGGGTCGTGAAAAACTGTTTTTT. The chain carries TRBV4-3 and TRBJ1-4; TRBD1 agrees at 8 bases. Losses at the gene ends were 3 bases for V and 7 bases for J; bases not matched to a gene: 7. This CDR3 region has 15 residues. Germline lookup yields CDR1 LGHNA and CDR2 YSLEER.

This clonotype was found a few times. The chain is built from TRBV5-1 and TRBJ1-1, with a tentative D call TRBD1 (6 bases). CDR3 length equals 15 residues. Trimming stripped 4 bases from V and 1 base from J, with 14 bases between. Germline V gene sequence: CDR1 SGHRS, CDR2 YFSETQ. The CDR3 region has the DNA TGCGCCAGCAGCCAAGGGGGGGGCAGGAACACTGAAGCTTTCTTT. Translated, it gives CASSQGGGRNTEAFF.

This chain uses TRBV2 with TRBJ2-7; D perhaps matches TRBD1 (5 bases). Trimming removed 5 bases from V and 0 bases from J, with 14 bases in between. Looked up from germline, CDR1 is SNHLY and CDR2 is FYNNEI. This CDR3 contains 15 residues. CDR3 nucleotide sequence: TGTGCCAGCAGTCCGAGACAGACCAACTCCTACGAGCAGTACTTC. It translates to CASSPRQTNSYEQYF.

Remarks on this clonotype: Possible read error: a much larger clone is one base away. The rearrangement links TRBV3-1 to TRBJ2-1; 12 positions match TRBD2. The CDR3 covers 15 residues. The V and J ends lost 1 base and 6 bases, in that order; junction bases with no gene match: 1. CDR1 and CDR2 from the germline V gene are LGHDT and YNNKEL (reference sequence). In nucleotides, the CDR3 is TGTGCCAGCAGCCAAGGGACTAGCGGGGTCAATGAGCAGTTCTTC. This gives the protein CASSQGTSGVNEQFF.

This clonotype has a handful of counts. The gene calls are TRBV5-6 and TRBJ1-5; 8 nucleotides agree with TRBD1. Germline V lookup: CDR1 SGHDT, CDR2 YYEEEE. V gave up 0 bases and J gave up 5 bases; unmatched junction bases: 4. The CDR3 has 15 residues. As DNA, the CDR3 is TGTGCCAGCAGCTTGGGAGCAGGGGGCGATCAGCCCCAGCATTTT. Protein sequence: CASSLGAGGDQPQHF.

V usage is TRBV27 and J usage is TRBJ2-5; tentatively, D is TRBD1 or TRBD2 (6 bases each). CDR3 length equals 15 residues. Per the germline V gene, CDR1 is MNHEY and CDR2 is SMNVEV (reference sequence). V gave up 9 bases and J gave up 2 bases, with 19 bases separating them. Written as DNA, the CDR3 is TGTGCCAGGCCGAGGGGGGAGGTAGGACAAGAGACCCAGTACTTC. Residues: CARPRGEVGQETQYF.

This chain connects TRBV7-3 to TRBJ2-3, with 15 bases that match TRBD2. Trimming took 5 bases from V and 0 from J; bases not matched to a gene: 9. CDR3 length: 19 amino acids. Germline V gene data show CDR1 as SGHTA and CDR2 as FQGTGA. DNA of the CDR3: TGTGCCAGCAGCCACATGGGACTAGCGGGGGGATCTAGCACAGATACGCAGTATTTT. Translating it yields CASSHMGLAGGSSTDTQYF.

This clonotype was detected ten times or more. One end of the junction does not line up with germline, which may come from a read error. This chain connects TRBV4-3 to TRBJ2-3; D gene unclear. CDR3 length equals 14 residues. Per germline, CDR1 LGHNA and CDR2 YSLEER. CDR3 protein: CASSLSGGTDTQYF. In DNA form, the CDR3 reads TGTGCCAGCAGCTTATCGGGCGGCACAGATACGCAGTATTTT.

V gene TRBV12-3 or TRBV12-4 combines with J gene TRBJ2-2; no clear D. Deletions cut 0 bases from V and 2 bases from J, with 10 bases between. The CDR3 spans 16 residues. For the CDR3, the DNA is TGTGCCAGCAGTTTAGCCCCGGTACTTAACACCGGGGAGCTGTTTTTT. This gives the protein CASSLAPVLNTGELFF.

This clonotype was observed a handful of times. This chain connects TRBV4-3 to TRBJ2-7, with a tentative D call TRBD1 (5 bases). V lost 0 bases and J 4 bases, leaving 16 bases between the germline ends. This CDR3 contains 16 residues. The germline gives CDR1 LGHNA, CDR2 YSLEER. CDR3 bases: TGCGCCAGCAGCCAAGATTTTTCACAGGCCCTATACGAGCAGTACTTC. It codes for CASSQDFSQALYEQYF.

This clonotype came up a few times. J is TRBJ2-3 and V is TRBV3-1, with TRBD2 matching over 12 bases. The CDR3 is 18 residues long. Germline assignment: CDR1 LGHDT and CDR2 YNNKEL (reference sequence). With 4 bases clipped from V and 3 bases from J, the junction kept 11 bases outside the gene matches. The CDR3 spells CASSPPHLAGGRTDTQYF. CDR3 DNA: TGTGCCAGCAGCCCTCCTCATCTAGCGGGAGGGAGGACAGATACGCAGTATTTT.

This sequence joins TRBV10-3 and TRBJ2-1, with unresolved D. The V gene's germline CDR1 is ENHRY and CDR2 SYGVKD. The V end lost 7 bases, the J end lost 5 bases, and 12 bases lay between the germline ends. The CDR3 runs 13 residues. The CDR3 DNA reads TGTGCCATCACTAAGAACCCCAACAATGAGCAGTTCTTC. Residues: CAITKNPNNEQFF.

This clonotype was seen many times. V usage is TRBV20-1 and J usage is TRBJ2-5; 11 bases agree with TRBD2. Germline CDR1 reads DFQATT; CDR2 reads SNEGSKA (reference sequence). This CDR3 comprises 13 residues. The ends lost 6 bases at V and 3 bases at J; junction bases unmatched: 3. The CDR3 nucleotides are TGCAGTGCGGGGGGACTAGCGGAAGAGACCCAGTACTTC. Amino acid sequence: CSAGGLAEETQYF.

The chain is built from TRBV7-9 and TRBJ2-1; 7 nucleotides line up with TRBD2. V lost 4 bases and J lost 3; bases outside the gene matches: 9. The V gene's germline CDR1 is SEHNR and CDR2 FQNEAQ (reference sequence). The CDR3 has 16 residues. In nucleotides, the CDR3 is TGTGCCAGCAGCTCCGTTGCGGGAGTGGGCTACAATGAGCAGTTCTTC. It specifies CASSSVAGVGYNEQFF.

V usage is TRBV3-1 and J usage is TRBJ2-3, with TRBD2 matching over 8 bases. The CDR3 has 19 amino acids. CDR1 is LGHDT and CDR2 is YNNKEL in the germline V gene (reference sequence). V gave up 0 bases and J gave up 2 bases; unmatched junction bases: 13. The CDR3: CASSQERRLARVYTDTQYF. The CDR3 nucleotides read TGTGCCAGCAGCCAAGAGAGGCGACTAGCGAGAGTTTACACAGATACGCAGTATTTT.

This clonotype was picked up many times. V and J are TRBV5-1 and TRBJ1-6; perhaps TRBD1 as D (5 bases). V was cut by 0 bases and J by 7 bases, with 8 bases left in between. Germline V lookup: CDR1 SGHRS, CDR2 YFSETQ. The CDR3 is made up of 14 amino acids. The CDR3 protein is CASSLGRDNSPLHF. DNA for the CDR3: TGCGCCAGCAGCTTGGGGCGGGACAATTCACCCCTCCACTTT.

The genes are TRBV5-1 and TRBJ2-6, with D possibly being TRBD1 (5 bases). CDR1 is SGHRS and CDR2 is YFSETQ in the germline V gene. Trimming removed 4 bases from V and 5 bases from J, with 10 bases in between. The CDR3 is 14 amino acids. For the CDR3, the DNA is TGCGCCAGCAGCCCAGGGTCAAGGGCCAACGTCCTGACTTTC. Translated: CASSPGSRANVLTF.

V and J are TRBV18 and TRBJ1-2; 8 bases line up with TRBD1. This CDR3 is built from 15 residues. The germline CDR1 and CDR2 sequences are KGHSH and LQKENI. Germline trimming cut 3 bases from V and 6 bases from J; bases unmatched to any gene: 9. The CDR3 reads CASSPRGGQGNGYTF. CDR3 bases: TGTGCCAGCTCACCCAGGGGAGGACAGGGCAATGGCTACACCTTC. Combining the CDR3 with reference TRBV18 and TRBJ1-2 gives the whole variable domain NAGVMQNPRHLVRRRGQEARLRCSPMKGHSHVYWYRQLPEEGLKFMVYLQKENIIDESGMPKERFSAEFPKEGPSILRIQQVVRGDSAAYFCASSPRGGQGNGYTFGSGTRLTVV.

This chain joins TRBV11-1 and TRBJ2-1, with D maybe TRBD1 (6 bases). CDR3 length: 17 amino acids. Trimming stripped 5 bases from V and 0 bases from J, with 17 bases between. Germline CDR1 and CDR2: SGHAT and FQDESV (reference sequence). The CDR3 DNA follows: TGTGCCAGCAGCCAACTGTCAGGGGCCTTCTCCTACAATGAGCAGTTCTTC. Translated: CASSQLSGAFSYNEQFF.

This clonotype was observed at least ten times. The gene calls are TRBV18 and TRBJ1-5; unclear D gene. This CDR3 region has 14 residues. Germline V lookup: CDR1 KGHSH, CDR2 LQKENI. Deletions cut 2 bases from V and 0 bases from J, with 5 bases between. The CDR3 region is CASSPGYSNQPQHF. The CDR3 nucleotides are TGTGCCAGCTCACCAGGTTATAGCAATCAGCCCCAGCATTTT.

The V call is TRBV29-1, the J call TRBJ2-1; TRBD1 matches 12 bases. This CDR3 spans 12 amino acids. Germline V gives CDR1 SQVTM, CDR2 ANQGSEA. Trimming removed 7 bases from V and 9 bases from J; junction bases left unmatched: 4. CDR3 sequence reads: CSEGTGGLEQFF. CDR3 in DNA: TGCAGCGAGGGGACAGGGGGCCTTGAGCAGTTCTTC.

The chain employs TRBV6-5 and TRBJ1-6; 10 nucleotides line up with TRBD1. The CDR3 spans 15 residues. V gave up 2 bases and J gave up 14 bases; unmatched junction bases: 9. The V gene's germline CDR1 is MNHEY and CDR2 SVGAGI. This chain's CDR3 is CASSYAPGQGTALHF. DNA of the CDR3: TGTGCCAGCAGTTACGCCCCGGGACAGGGGACCGCCCTCCACTTT.

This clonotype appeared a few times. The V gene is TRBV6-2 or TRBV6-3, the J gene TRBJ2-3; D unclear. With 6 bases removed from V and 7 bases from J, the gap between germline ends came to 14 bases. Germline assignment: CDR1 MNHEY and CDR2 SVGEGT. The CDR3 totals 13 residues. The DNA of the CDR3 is TGTGCCAGCAGCCTTGCTGAGCCGAATACGCAGTATTTT. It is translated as CASSLAEPNTQYF.

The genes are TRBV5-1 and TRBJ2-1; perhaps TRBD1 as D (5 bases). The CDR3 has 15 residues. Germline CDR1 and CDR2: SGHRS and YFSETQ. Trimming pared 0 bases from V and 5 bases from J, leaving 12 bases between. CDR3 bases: TGCGCCAGCAGCTTGGGACAGCCACGAGACAATGAGCAGTTCTTC. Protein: CASSLGQPRDNEQFF. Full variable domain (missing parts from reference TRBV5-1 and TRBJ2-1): KAGVTQTPRYLIKTRGQQVTLSCSPISGHRSVSWYQQTPGQGLQFLFEYFSETQRNKGNFPGRFSGRQFSNSRSEMNVSTLELGDSALYLCASSLGQPRDNEQFFGPGTRLTVL.

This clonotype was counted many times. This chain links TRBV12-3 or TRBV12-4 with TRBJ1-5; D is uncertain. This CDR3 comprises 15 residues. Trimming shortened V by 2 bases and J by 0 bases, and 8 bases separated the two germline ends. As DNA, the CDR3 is TGTGCCAGCAGTTTACAAGGGAATAGCAATCAGCCCCAGCATTTT. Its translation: CASSLQGNSNQPQHF.

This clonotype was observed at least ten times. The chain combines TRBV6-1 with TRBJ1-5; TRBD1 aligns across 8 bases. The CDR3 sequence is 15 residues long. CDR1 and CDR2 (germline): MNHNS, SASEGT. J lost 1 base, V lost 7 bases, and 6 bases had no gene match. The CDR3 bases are TGTGCCAGCACCCGGGACAGGACAAGCAATCAGCCCCAGCATTTT. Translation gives CASTRDRTSNQPQHF.

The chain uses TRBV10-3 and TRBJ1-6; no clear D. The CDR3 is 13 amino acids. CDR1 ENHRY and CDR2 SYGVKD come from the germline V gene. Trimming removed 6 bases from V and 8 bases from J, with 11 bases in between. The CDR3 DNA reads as TGTGCCATCAGGGAGGACGAGGATTCACCCCTCCACTTT. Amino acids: CAIREDEDSPLHF.

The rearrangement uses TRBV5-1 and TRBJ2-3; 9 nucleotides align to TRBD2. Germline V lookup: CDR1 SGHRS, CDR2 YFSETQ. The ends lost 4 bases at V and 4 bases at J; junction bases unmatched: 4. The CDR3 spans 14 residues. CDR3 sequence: CASSMRGGADTQYF. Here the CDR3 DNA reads TGCGCCAGCAGCATGCGGGGGGGCGCAGATACGCAGTATTTT.

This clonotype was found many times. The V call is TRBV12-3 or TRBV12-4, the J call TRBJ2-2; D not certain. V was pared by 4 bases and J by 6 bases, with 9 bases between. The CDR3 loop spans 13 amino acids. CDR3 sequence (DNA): TGTGCCAGCAGTTCCCTCAATCCCGGGGAGCTGTTTTTT. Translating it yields CASSSLNPGELFF.